One sample yielded the 31 T cell receptor beta chains listed below, sequenced in a study of OX40 agonist ivuxolimab in advanced cancers. Method: immunoSEQ multiplex PCR; TCRdb's copy keeps in-frame clones and lacks some. The repertoire has roughly 30,000 clones, about 90% of them found once; the top ten carry 9.4%. The sample here was CD4+ or CD8+ T cells sorted from blood, taken in a trial of the OX40 agonist ivuxolimab. The receptors shown here come from an adult with an advanced solid tumor such as melanoma, head and neck, liver or kidney cancer.

This chain connects TRBV21-1 to TRBJ2-7; the tabulated D call, TRBD2, remains unverified against the DNA. TRBV21-1 is assigned pseudogene status. The CDR3 loop spans 14 amino acids. This chain's CDR3 is CASSKRPGGAYQYF. CDR3 nucleotide sequence: TGTGCCAGCAGCAAAAGGCCCGGGGGGGCGTACCAGTACTTC.

The chain recombines TRBV19 with TRBJ2-1; D uncertain. Deletions cut 3 bases from V and 7 bases from J, with 4 bases between. CDR3 length: 11 amino acids. From germline, CDR1 is LNHDA and CDR2 SQIVND (reference sequence). Written as DNA, the CDR3 is TGTGCCAGTAGTATCCTTAATGAGCAGTTCTTC. This gives the protein CASSILNEQFF.

This chain uses TRBV19 with TRBJ1-1; maybe TRBD1 (6 bases). This CDR3 contains 14 residues. V was trimmed by 2 bases and J by 1 base, leaving 8 bases between them. CDR1 is LNHDA, CDR2 SQIVND, per germline (reference sequence). The CDR3 DNA sequence: TGTGCCAGTAGTATAAAGGGGGGGAACACTGAAGCTTTCTTT. Its translation: CASSIKGGNTEAFF.

The chain is built from TRBV5-1 and TRBJ1-2, with D tentatively TRBD1 (6 bases). Trimming left V 0 bases short and J 6 bases short, with 12 bases between. Per germline, CDR1 SGHRS and CDR2 YFSETQ. CDR3 length: 14 residues. CDR3 coding DNA: TGCGCCAGCAGCTTGGGGGGGCCCGTAGATGGCTACACCTTC. Encoded protein: CASSLGGPVDGYTF.

J is TRBJ1-1 and V is TRBV19; D remains ambiguous. The CDR3 extends over 14 amino acids. V was pared by 2 bases and J by 1 base, with 8 bases between. CDR1 LNHDA and CDR2 SQIVND come from the germline V gene (reference sequence). The CDR3 here is CASSISAENTEAFF. The DNA of the CDR3 is TGTGCCAGTAGTATATCGGCGGAGAACACTGAAGCTTTCTTT.

V gene TRBV6-1 combines with J gene TRBJ2-5, with TRBD2 matching over 7 bases. In germline, CDR1 is MNHNS, CDR2 SASEGT. The CDR3 runs 14 residues. V was pared by 6 bases and J by 4 bases, with 8 bases of the junction left unmatched. The CDR3 spells CASRNLAALETQYF. In DNA form, the CDR3 reads TGTGCCAGCAGGAATCTAGCGGCCCTAGAGACCCAGTACTTC.

The V call is TRBV9, the J call TRBJ2-1; TRBD2 matches at 12 bases. This CDR3 has 16 residues. Looked up from germline, CDR1 is SGDLS and CDR2 is YYNGEE. V lost 3 bases, J lost 8 bases, and 9 bases stayed unmatched. CDR3: CASSAASGGAWDEQFF. CDR3 nucleotide sequence: TGTGCCAGCAGCGCCGCTAGCGGGGGGGCCTGGGATGAGCAGTTCTTC.

The chain has TRBV7-9 and TRBJ2-3; 12 positions agree with TRBD2. The junction had 6 bases not matched to a gene; V was cut back by 5 bases and J by 3 bases. The germline V gene has CDR1 SEHNR and CDR2 FQNEAQ (reference sequence). The CDR3 runs 16 residues. The CDR3 sequence is CASSTETSGRTDTQYF. The CDR3 DNA reads as TGTGCCAGCAGCACAGAGACTAGCGGGAGAACAGATACGCAGTATTTT.

This chain joins TRBV5-1 and TRBJ2-4, with 8 positions matching TRBD1. The CDR3 is 14 amino acids. Germline V gene lookup returns CDR1 SGHRS and CDR2 YFSETQ. Trimming at V came to 4 bases and at J to 4 bases, leaving 4 bases not matched to a gene. The CDR3 protein is CASSKGQGKNIQYF. CDR3 DNA sequence: TGCGCCAGCAGCAAAGGACAGGGAAAAAACATTCAGTACTTC.

This chain links TRBV27 with TRBJ2-3, with a possible D match to TRBD1 (5 bases). The germline V gene has CDR1 MNHEY and CDR2 SMNVEV (reference sequence). Trimming took off 8 bases at V and 2 bases at J, with 8 bases between the two ends. CDR3 length equals 12 residues. CDR3 nucleotides: TGTGCCAGCGGACACTACACAGATACGCAGTATTTT. It translates to CASGHYTDTQYF.

This chain joins TRBV18 and TRBJ2-7, with TRBD2 matching over 8 bases. This CDR3 has 15 residues. Germline V CDR1 and CDR2: KGHSH, LQKENI. After removal of 0 bases from V and 3 bases from J, the junction contained 4 bases not matched to a gene. CDR3 sequence reads: CASSPPGGRSYEQYF. The CDR3 DNA sequence: TGTGCCAGCTCACCACCGGGCGGGAGGAGCTACGAGCAGTACTTC.

The chain is built from TRBV27 and TRBJ1-1, with TRBD1 matching 10 bases. Germline assignment: CDR1 MNHEY and CDR2 SMNVEV (reference sequence). The V gene end was trimmed by 8 bases and the J gene end by 7 bases; junction bases not matched to a gene: 7. The CDR3 covers 13 residues. The CDR3 sequence is CASGFGQGGEAFF. The CDR3 DNA sequence: TGTGCCAGCGGGTTCGGACAGGGGGGTGAAGCTTTCTTT.

The V call is TRBV6-1, the J call TRBJ2-3, with a weak D call TRBD2 (7 bases). Trimming took off 2 bases at V and 2 bases at J, with 11 bases between the two ends. CDR3 length: 15 amino acids. CDR1 and CDR2 from the germline V gene are MNHNS and SASEGT. CDR3 nucleotide sequence: TGTGCCAGCAGTGAATCTCGGGGGGCCACAGATACGCAGTATTTT. Encoded protein: CASSESRGATDTQYF.

The chain is built from TRBV7-6 and TRBJ1-4, with 11 bases that match TRBD1. CDR3 length: 18 residues. CDR1 SGHVS and CDR2 FNYEAQ come from the germline V gene. With V trimmed by 0 bases and J by 7 bases, 10 bases remained unmatched. This CDR3 reads CASSLAQGQGASGEKLFF. CDR3 nucleotides: TGTGCCAGCAGCTTAGCACAAGGACAGGGGGCAAGTGGTGAAAAACTGTTTTTT.

The rearrangement links TRBV7-7 to TRBJ2-2; 11 nucleotides agree with TRBD2. Germline assignment: CDR1 SSHAT and CDR2 FNYEAQ (reference sequence). Trimming removed 5 bases from V and 2 bases from J; junction bases left unmatched: 10. The CDR3 extends over 18 amino acids. This CDR3 reads CASSPTPLAGGNTGELFF. CDR3 DNA sequence: TGTGCCAGCAGCCCGACCCCTCTAGCGGGGGGAAACACCGGGGAGCTGTTTTTT.

This clone was seen a single time. This chain connects TRBV11-2 to TRBJ2-7, with D unclear. The V end was cut by 4 bases, the J end by 4 bases, with 8 bases between. CDR3 size: 12 residues. Germline V CDR1 and CDR2: SGHAT, FQNNGV. This chain's CDR3 is CASSSGHYEQYF. The CDR3 region has the DNA TGTGCCAGCAGCTCCGGGCATTACGAGCAGTACTTC.

The CDR3 DNA sequence: TGTGCCAGCAGTTTACTGACTAGCGGGGGGGGAGAGACCCAGTACTTC. Protein sequence: CASSLLTSGGGETQYF. The chain couples TRBV27 to TRBJ2-5; 14 bases line up with TRBD2. The CDR3 spans 16 residues. The V gene end was trimmed by 2 bases and the J gene end by 4 bases; junction bases not matched to a gene: 3. Germline CDR1 is MNHEY and CDR2 is SMNVEV (reference sequence).

Written as DNA, the CDR3 is TGCGCCAGCAGCCTCCCGCAAGGTTCTGGAAACACCATATATTTT. It encodes CASSLPQGSGNTIYF. This sequence joins TRBV5-1 and TRBJ1-3, with D uncertain. The CDR3 is 15 amino acids. Per germline, CDR1 SGHRS and CDR2 YFSETQ. Deletions cut 4 bases from V and 1 base from J, with 12 bases between.

J is TRBJ1-1 and V is TRBV4-1; D remains ambiguous. This CDR3 has 15 amino acids. Trimming took 0 bases from V and 2 from J, leaving 10 bases between them. Germline V CDR1 and CDR2: MGHRA, YSYEKL. The CDR3 protein is CASSQEARTNTEAFF. The DNA for the CDR3 is TGCGCCAGCAGCCAAGAGGCCAGAACCAACACTGAAGCTTTCTTT.

The rearrangement uses TRBV6-1 and TRBJ2-7; 7 nucleotides line up with TRBD1. Germline-derived CDR1 and CDR2 are MNHNS and SASEGT. CDR3 length: 13 amino acids. Unmatched junction bases numbered 3, after V lost 5 bases and J lost 2 bases. Here the CDR3 DNA reads TGTGCCAGCAGTTTAGACAGGGCCTACGAGCAGTACTTC. Residues: CASSLDRAYEQYF.

The genes are TRBV7-9 and TRBJ1-2; D remains ambiguous. V was pared by 1 base and J by 7 bases, with 4 bases between. The length of the CDR3 is 11 residues. Germline V gene data show CDR1 as SEHNR and CDR2 as FQNEAQ (reference sequence). Here the CDR3 reads CASSLVGGYTF. The CDR3 bases are TGTGCCAGCAGCTTAGTTGGTGGCTACACCTTC.

Worth noting for this clone: One junction end does not reproduce the germline sequence, and a read error may be involved. The chain is built from TRBV7-9 and TRBJ2-5; D unclear. The CDR3 sequence is 13 residues long. The germline V gene encodes CDR1 SEHNR and CDR2 FQNEAQ (reference sequence). The CDR3: CASSLVKSPPQNF. The DNA for the CDR3 is TGTGCCAGCAGCTTAGTAAAATCTCCACCGCAAAACTTC.

This clone was detected only once. The chain joins TRBV6-1 to TRBJ1-2; possible D gene TRBD1, 6 bases. The V gene's germline CDR1 is MNHNS and CDR2 SASEGT. The CDR3 consists of 13 residues. V lost 6 bases to trimming and J lost 7 bases, with 15 bases between them. Here the CDR3 reads CASRHRERPGYTF. CDR3 DNA sequence: TGTGCCAGCAGACACAGGGAACGGCCTGGCTACACCTTC.

In its sample, this clone was seen once. This CDR3 reads CASSSGLWSEQFF. The CDR3 DNA is TGTGCCAGTAGTAGCGGGTTGTGGAGTGAGCAGTTCTTC. This sequence joins TRBV19 and TRBJ2-1, with D perhaps TRBD2 (5 bases). The CDR3 is 13 residues long. Germline CDR1 LNHDA, CDR2 SQIVND (reference sequence). Trimming removed 4 bases at V and 9 bases at J, with 13 bases between.

This sequence joins TRBV4-3 and TRBJ2-7; no clear D. V lost 0 bases and J 6 bases, leaving 9 bases between the germline ends. CDR3 size: 13 residues. CDR1 and CDR2 from the germline V gene are LGHNA and YSLEER. CDR3 protein: CASSQDGVGEQYF. The CDR3 coding sequence is TGCGCCAGCAGCCAAGATGGGGTTGGCGAGCAGTACTTC.

By its share, this clone is medium-sized. The CDR3 DNA is TGTGCCAGCGAGACAGGGGTCCTGTACGAGGGGCAGTATTTT. Encoded protein: CASETGVLYEGQYF. The chain employs TRBV25-1 and TRBJ2-3, with 8 bases lining up with TRBD1. V was pared by 8 bases and J by 11 bases, with 15 bases of the junction left unmatched. The CDR3 spans 14 residues. The germline V gene encodes CDR1 MGHDK and CDR2 SYGVNS. Using reference TRBV25-1 and TRBJ2-3 for the parts outside the CDR3, the full variable domain is EADIYQTPRYLVIGTGKKITLECSQTMGHDKMYWYQQDPGMELHLIHYSYGVNSTEKGDLSSESTVSRIRTEHFPLTLESARPSHTSQYLCASETGVLYEGQYFGPGTRLTVL.

This chain joins TRBV7-9 and TRBJ2-6, with D perhaps matching TRBD1 or TRBD2 (6 bases each). Trimming cost V 2 bases and J 3 bases, with 20 bases left between them. This CDR3 contains 19 residues. Germline CDR1 and CDR2: SEHNR and FQNEAQ (reference sequence). CDR3 nucleotide sequence: TGTGCCAGCAGCTTATGGTTGGGAAGGGGGGCTGATGGGGCCAACGTCCTGACTTTC. Translated, it gives CASSLWLGRGADGANVLTF.

This chain connects TRBV27 to TRBJ2-5, with D possibly TRBD1 on 6 matching bases. The CDR3 runs 14 residues. Looked up from germline, CDR1 is MNHEY and CDR2 is SMNVEV (reference sequence). Deletions cut 3 bases from V and 5 bases from J, with 13 bases between. The CDR3 DNA is TGTGCCAGCAGTTTTGTGGGGGCTCGGGAGACCCAGTACTTC. Its translation: CASSFVGARETQYF.

The J gene is TRBJ1-2, the V gene TRBV7-3, with 10 bases fitting TRBD1. The CDR3 has 13 amino acids. The germline gives CDR1 SGHTA, CDR2 FQGTGA. V dropped 3 bases and J dropped 7; count of bases not matched to a gene: 2. The CDR3 sequence: CASSFGTGVGYTF. The DNA of the CDR3 is TGTGCCAGCAGCTTCGGGACAGGGGTTGGCTACACCTTC.

The chain uses TRBV6-5 and TRBJ2-1; 9 bases are shared with TRBD2. V shed 0 bases, J shed 7 bases, and the junction held 7 bases outside the gene matches. The CDR3 consists of 16 residues. Germline CDR1 reads MNHEY; CDR2 reads SVGAGI. CDR3 nucleotides: TGTGCCAGCAGTTACTCGAATGCGGGAGGGAAGAATGAGCAGTTCTTC. Translation: CASSYSNAGGKNEQFF.

The genes are TRBV4-1 and TRBJ2-7, with 13 bases fitting TRBD2. This CDR3 comprises 16 residues. V lost 5 bases, J lost 0 bases, and 4 bases stayed unmatched. Germline V gene sequence: CDR1 MGHRA, CDR2 YSYEKL. The CDR3 sequence is CASSSRTSGSSYEQYF. The CDR3, as DNA: TGCGCCAGCAGCTCGAGGACTAGCGGGAGCTCCTACGAGCAGTACTTC.